Listed below are T cell receptor beta chains from one sample, sequenced in a study of glioma-infiltrating T cells. TCRdb independently ran MiXCR on the multiplex PCR reads; one entry per CDR3 protein. Of a few hundred thousand distinct CDR3 sequences in the sample, less than 50% were seen once. Sequencing was done on a sample of glioma tissue, nonneoplastic brain tissue, or PBMCs (not recorded which). Receptors were obtained from a human donor with low-grade glioma or glioblastoma, undergoing nonglioma brain surgery, or in good health (not recorded which). The CDR3 runs from the conserved cysteine through the conserved F or W. D genes are given only for firm matches. A clone size is listed for some rows: how often the clone was seen (once, few, many), or a class if it is expanded.

>.|many|TRBV28|TRBJ1-1
CASSLYTVNTEAFF
TGTGCCAGCAGTTTATATACAGTGAACACTGAAGCTTTCTTT
>.|few|TRBV7-2|TRBJ2-7
CASSAQDSYLYEQYF
TGTGCCAGCAGCGCCCAGGACAGTTACTTATACGAGCAGTACTTC
>TRBD1|.|TRBV20-1|TRBJ2-5
CSDRGDRGSQETQYF
TGCAGTGATAGGGGGGACAGGGGCTCACAAGAGACACAGTACTTC
>.|.|TRBV7-2|TRBJ1-1
CASSLETWGRTEAFF
TGTGCCAGCAGCTTAGAGACCTGGGGGAGGACTGAAGCTTTCTTT
>.|.|TRBV18|TRBJ2-1
CASSPLGGNEQFF
TGTGCCAGCTCCCCCTTAGGGGGCAATGAGCAGTTCTTC
>TRBD2|.|TRBV30|TRBJ2-1
CAWSIHPGGPYNEQFF
TGTGCCTGGAGTATTCATCCGGGAGGCCCCTACAATGAGCAGTTCTTC
>.|.|TRBV28|TRBJ1-5
CASSLLEGLGNQPQHF
TGTGCCAGCAGTTTATTGGAGGGCCTTGGGAATCAGCCCCAGCATTTT
>.|.|TRBV28|TRBJ1-2
CASRRQGRKYGYTF
TGTGCCAGCAGACGGCAGGGTAGGAAGTATGGCTACACCTTC
>.|many|TRBV6-1|TRBJ1-1
CASSEEVYTEAFF
TGTGCCAGCAGTGAAGAGGTTTACACTGAAGCTTTCTTT
>TRBD1|few|TRBV20-1|TRBJ2-5
CSASGTEIQETQYF
TGCAGTGCCTCCGGGACAGAAATCCAAGAGACCCAGTACTTC
>TRBD2|once|TRBV5-1|TRBJ2-5
CASSLGIAGEETQYF
TGCGCCAGCAGCTTGGGAATAGCGGGAGAGGAGACCCAGTACTTC
>.|few|TRBV6-1|TRBJ2-2
CASSENPFRPGELFF
TGTGCCAGCAGTGAAAACCCCTTCCGCCCCGGGGAGCTGTTTTTT
>.|.|TRBV7-2|TRBJ2-1
CASSPGTQRNGFF
TGTGCCAGCAGCCCCGGGACTCAACGAAACGGGTTCTTC
>.|many|TRBV7-2|TRBJ2-5
CASSPRGETQYF
TGTGCCAGCAGCCCCCGTGGAGAGACCCAGTACTTC
>TRBD1|many|TRBV7-2|TRBJ2-7
CASSLGWGTAYSF
TGTGCCAGCAGCCTAGGATGGGGGACAGCGTACTCCTTC
>.|few|TRBV19|TRBJ1-1
CASSMGDTEAFF
TGTGCCAGTAGTATGGGTGATACTGAAGCTTTCTTT
>TRBD2|.|TRBV10-3|TRBJ2-7
CAISESGIIYEQYF
TGTGCCATCAGTGAAAGCGGGATTATTTACGAGCAGTACTTC
>TRBD2|.|TRBV28|TRBJ2-7
CASSLELAGYEQYF
TGTGCCAGCAGTTTAGAATTAGCGGGGTATGAGCAGTACTTC
>.|.|TRBV6-1|TRBJ2-7
CASSPTGVGHEQYF
TGTGCCAGCAGTCCCACGGGAGTAGGGCACGAGCAGTACTTC
>.|few|TRBV3-1|TRBJ2-7
CASSARDPYEQYF
TGTGCCAGCAGCGCGCGGGACCCCTACGAGCAGTACTTC
>.|many|TRBV6-5|TRBJ1-1
CASSYPGQRAFF
TGTGCCAGCAGTTACCCCGGACAACGGGCTTTCTTT
>.|.|TRBV4-2|TRBJ2-7
CASSQDPTDNEQYF
TGTGCCAGCAGCCAAGATCCCACAGACAACGAGCAGTACTTC
>TRBD1|few|TRBV7-9|TRBJ1-6
CASTTLTGYNSPLHF
TGTGCCAGCACCACATTGACAGGGTATAATTCACCCCTCCACTTT
>TRBD1|few|TRBV7-2|TRBJ2-7
CASSTRTGFSYEQYF
TGTGCCAGCAGCACCCGGACAGGATTCTCCTACGAGCAGTACTTC
>.|.|TRBV28|TRBJ2-3
CASSPEGATNTQYF
TGTGCCAGCAGCCCGGAGGGAGCGACAAATACGCAGTATTTT
>TRBD1|many|TRBV6-1|TRBJ2-1
CASSLTGTGDTGEQFF
TGTGCCAGCAGTCTAACCGGGACAGGGGATACTGGTGAGCAGTTCTTC
>.|.|TRBV3-1|TRBJ1-2
CASSVLGDYGYTF
TGTGCCAGCAGCGTACTCGGGGACTATGGCTACACCTTC
>.|.|TRBV28|TRBJ1-2
CASSEKAHNYGYTF
TGTGCCAGCTCAGAGAAGGCTCACAACTATGGCTACACCTTC
>.|few|TRBV4-3|TRBJ2-7
CASSQEIDPSSYEQYF
TGCGCCAGCAGCCAAGAGATCGACCCCAGCTCCTACGAGCAGTACTTC
>.|few|TRBV19|TRBJ2-1
CASSTQLGTKGEQFF
TGTGCCAGTAGTACCCAACTAGGAACGAAGGGTGAGCAGTTCTTC
>TRBD2|.|TRBV29-1|TRBJ2-3
CSVEVRRLAGTDTQYF
TGCAGCGTTGAAGTCCGGCGGCTAGCGGGGACAGATACGCAGTATTTT
>TRBD2|.|TRBV20-1|TRBJ2-1
CSASGGRAYNEQFF
TGCAGTGCTAGTGGTGGGAGGGCCTACAATGAGCAGTTCTTC
>.|.|TRBV20-1|TRBJ1-1
CSASGRQNTEAFF
TGCAGTGCTAGTGGGCGGCAGAACACTGAAGCTTTCTTT
>TRBD2|.|TRBV4-2|TRBJ2-1
CASSQGTVEVPGLAGGHGNEQFF
TGTGCCAGCAGCCAAGGGACAGTAGAAGTCCCGGGACTAGCGGGAGGGCACGGCAATGAGCAGTTCTTC
>.|many|TRBV6-1|TRBJ2-7
CASSEVQAGYEQYF
TGTGCCAGCAGTGAAGTACAGGCGGGGTACGAGCAGTACTTC
>.|many|TRBV28|TRBJ2-7
CASSPGQSYEQYF
TGTGCCAGCAGCCCTGGACAGTCCTACGAGCAGTACTTC
>.|few|TRBV27|TRBJ2-2
CASRTGTLGGGTTGELFF
TGTGCCAGCAGGACCGGGACACTAGGTGGAGGGACGACCGGGGAGCTGTTTTTT